This record looks at one TCR beta chain sequence and its context. Its specific antigen is unknown. Qualities for individual bases were not recorded, and no much larger clone is one base off. The source of the sample is a study of blood T cell repertoires in COVID-19 (TCRdb year 2020). About the full investigation: The collaborator samples originated in the United States, Italy and Spain and spanned the acute and convalescent phases of COVID-19. Where available, HLA class I and class II types were taken from metadata supplied by the sample provider and were not determined by assay-based typing. The dataset comprised deeply sampled blood TCRbeta repertoires from subjects exposed to, actively infected with, or recovered from COVID-19. The repertoires were released in a freely available public database meant as a resource for research on the immune response to SARS-CoV-2. The prospective study material was composed of cDNA or gDNA derived from T cells, B-cell-depleted T cells, or PBMCs. The samples were drawn from two sources: the first 160 participants of the ongoing ImmuneRACE study, and over 950 subjects contributed by 6 global collaborators. Sample metadata almost always included a de-identified subject ID, COVID-19 status, age in years and sex. Overall results and qualifications from the work: The quantity of clinical and demographic metadata differed by source and by participant and was supplied without curation.

Counted from cysteine to phenylalanine, this CDR3 has 16 amino acids. Just the 48-base CDR3 DNA is kept, in frame starting at base 1. The V end gives up 1 base and the J end 4 bases, leaving 5 bases in the junction not matched to a gene. CDR1 SGHNT and CDR2 YYREEE are derived from the germline V gene (reference sequence). The immunoSEQ Assay, a bias-controlled multiplex PCR, was used to amplify TCRbeta CDR3 regions from genomic DNA. Per the source publication's procedure: Within the assay, amplification of reference gene primers was used to estimate how many nucleated cells each sample contained. To quantify the absolute abundance of each unique TCRbeta CDR3 rearrangement, sequence reads were collapsed and filtered. For each sample, productive Simpson clonality was calculated as the square root of Simpson's diversity index across productive rearrangements. Imported from immuneACCESS, the table was reduced by TCRdb to in-frame sequences with V and J called. These copies leave out some clones; in studies compared against another copy, an unresolved V gene accounts for under half, and the cause of the remainder is not known. The V and J calls and clone size were taken over from that table, and D and trimming were inferred from the DNA. The sample records tens of thousands of clones, more than 80% of which are singletons. 6.5% of the sample is in the top ten clones.

The collaborating institutions used their own protocols to collect whole blood in K2EDTA tubes. For TCRbeta analysis, collaborators shipped samples as frozen whole blood, isolated PBMCs, or DNA extracted from either of those sample types. Sequenced material: peripheral blood. The rearrangement combines TRBV5-4 with TRBJ2-2; 9 bases in the junction line up with TRBD2. This clonotype was obtained from a man aged 60 to 75 with acute or convalescent COVID-19. The DNA sequence follows: TGTGCCAGCAGCTTGATGGCGGGAGGGGGCACCGGGGAGCTGTTTTTT. This translates into CASSLMAGGGTGELFF.